This TCR beta chain is drawn from a study of regulatory T cells in long-lasting Graves disease. iRepertoire HTBI primers and Arm-PCR of CDR3 regions built TCR beta libraries. TCRdb re-called the multiplex PCR reads with MiXCR, one entry per CDR3 protein. The table shows roughly 420,000 distinct CDR3 sequences, with around 15% occurring only once. The CDR3 spans 16 residues. The germline V gene has CDR1 SGHRS and CDR2 YFSETQ. J was trimmed by 6 bases and V by 2 bases; bases with no gene match: 8. Study-wide results and limits: Persistent Graves' patients showed less TCR diversity than newly diagnosed patients showed. The study found persistent patients shared more public clonotypes (roughly 2,600) than new patients (966).

This clonotype was seen many times. The antigen is not known. Regarding time point: newly diagnosed GD, antithyroid drugs for less than 3 months. From PBMCs, RNA was extracted and then used to make the TCR library. Clinicians diagnosed Graves' disease using American Thyroid Association guidelines. The same sample was also studied in work on T cells in Graves' hyperthyroidism and ophthalmopathy. That paper notes: Using the HTBI primer set, a first-round RT-PCR was run on the TCR CDR3.

Sequencing used peripheral blood mononuclear cells (PBMCs), obtained at new diagnosis, from a patient treated with antithyroid drugs. The rearrangement uses TRBV5-1 and TRBJ2-1; 10 positions agree with TRBD1. The clonotype was recovered from a woman aged 18-30 years with Graves disease. Here the CDR3 DNA reads TGCGCCAGCAGCTTCCCGACAGGGGGCAGCCCCAATGAGCAGTTCTTC. It specifies CASSFPTGGSPNEQFF.